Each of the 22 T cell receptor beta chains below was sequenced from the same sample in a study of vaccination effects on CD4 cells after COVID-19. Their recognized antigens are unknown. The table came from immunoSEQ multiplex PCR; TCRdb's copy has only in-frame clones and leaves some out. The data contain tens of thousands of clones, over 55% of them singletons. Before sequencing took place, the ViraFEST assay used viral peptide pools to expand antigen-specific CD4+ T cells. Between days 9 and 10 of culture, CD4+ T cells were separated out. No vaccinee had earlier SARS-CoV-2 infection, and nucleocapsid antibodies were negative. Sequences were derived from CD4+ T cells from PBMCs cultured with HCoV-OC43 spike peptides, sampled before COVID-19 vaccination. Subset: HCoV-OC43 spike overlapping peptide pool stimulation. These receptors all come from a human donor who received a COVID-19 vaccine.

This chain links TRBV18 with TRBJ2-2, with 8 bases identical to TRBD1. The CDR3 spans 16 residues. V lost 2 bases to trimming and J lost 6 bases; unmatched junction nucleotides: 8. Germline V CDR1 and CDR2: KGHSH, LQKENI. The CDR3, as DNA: TGTGCCAGCTCACCAGTGGCAGGGGGCGTCGCCGGGGAGCTGTTTTTT. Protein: CASSPVAGGVAGELFF.

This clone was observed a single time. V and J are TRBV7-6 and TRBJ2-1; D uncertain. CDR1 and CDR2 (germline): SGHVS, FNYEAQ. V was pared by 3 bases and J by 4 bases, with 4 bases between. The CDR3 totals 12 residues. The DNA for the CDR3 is TGTGCCAGCAGCTTCTTATACAATGAGCAGTTCTTC. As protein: CASSFLYNEQFF. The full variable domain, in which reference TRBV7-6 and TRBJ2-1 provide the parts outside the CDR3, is GAGVSQSPRYKVTKRGQDVALRCDPISGHVSLYWYRQALGQGPEFLTYFNYEAQQDKSGLPNDRFSAERPEGSISTLTIQRTEQRDSAMYRCASSFLYNEQFFGPGTRLTVL.

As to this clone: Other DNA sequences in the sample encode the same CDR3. CDR3 sequence: CASSELAGGPGELFF. The DNA for the CDR3 is TGTGCCAGCAGTGAATTAGCGGGGGGGCCCGGGGAGCTGTTTTTT. The V call is TRBV6-1, the J call TRBJ2-2; 11 nucleotides agree with TRBD2. Germline lookup yields CDR1 MNHNS and CDR2 SASEGT. The CDR3 extends over 15 amino acids. Trimming removed 2 bases from V and 6 bases from J; junction bases left unmatched: 2.

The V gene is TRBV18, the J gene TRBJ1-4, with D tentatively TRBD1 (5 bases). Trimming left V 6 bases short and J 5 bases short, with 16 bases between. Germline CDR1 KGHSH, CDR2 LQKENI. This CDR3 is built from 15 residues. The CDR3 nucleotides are TGTGCCAGCTCCCGGGTAAATGGGGCAAATGAAAAACTGTTTTTT. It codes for CASSRVNGANEKLFF.

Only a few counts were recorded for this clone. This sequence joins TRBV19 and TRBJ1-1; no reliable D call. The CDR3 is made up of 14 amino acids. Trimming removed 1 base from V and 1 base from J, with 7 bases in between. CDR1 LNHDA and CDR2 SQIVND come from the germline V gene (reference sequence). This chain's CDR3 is CASSIVVRNTEAFF. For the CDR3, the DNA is TGTGCCAGTAGTATAGTGGTTAGGAACACTGAAGCTTTCTTT. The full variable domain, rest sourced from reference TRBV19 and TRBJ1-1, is DGGITQSPKYLFRKEGQNVTLSCEQNLNHDAMYWYRQDPGQGLRLIYYSQIVNDFQKGDIAEGYSVSREKKESFPLTVTSAQKNPTAFYLCASSIVVRNTEAFFGQGTRLTVV.

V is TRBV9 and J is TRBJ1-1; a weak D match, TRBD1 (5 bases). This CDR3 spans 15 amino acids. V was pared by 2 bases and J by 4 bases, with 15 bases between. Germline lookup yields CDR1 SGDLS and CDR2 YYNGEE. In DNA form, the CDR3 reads TGTGCCAGCAGCGTTTTTGCAGGGTCGGGCACTGAAGCTTTCTTT. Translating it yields CASSVFAGSGTEAFF.

CDR3 DNA: TGTGCCAGCAGTTCCTTGACTAGTTCTAGCCGCGAGCAGTTCTTC. This encodes CASSSLTSSSREQFF. V and J are TRBV27 and TRBJ2-1, with D perhaps matching TRBD2 (6 bases). CDR1 is MNHEY, CDR2 SMNVEV, per germline (reference sequence). The CDR3 is 15 residues long. Trimming removed 4 bases at V and 10 bases at J, with 20 bases between.

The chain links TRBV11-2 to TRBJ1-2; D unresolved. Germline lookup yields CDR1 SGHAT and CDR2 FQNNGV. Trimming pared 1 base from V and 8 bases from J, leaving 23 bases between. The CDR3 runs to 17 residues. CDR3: CASSLGLGPNPVAGYTF. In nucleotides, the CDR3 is TGTGCCAGCAGCTTAGGTTTAGGACCTAACCCGGTGGCGGGCTACACCTTC.

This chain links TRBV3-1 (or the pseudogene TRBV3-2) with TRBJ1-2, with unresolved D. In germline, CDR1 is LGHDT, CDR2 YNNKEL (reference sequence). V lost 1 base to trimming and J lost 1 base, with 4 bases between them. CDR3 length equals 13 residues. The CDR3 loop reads CASSQGFNYGYTF. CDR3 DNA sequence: TGTGCCAGCAGCCAAGGGTTTAACTATGGCTACACCTTC.

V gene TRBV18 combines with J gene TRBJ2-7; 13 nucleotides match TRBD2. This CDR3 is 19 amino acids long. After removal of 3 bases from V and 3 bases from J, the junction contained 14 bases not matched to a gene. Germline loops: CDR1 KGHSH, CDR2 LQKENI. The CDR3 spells CASSPMPRTSGGGLYEQYF. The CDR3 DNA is TGTGCCAGCTCACCCATGCCCCGGACTAGCGGGGGAGGACTCTACGAGCAGTACTTC.

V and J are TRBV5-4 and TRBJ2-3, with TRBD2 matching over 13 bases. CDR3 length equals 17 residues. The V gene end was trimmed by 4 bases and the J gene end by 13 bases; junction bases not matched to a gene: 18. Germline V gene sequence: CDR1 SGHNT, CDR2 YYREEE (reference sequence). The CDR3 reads CASSPTTGKLAGGQEYF. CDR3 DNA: TGTGCCAGCAGCCCAACGACAGGGAAACTAGCGGGAGGGCAGGAGTATTTT.

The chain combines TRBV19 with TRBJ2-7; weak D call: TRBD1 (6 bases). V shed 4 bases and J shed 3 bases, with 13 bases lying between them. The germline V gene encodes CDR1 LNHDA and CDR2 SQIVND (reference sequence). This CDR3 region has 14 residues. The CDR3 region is CASSRQGLDYEQYF. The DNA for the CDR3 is TGTGCCAGTAGTAGGCAGGGGCTCGACTACGAGCAGTACTTC.

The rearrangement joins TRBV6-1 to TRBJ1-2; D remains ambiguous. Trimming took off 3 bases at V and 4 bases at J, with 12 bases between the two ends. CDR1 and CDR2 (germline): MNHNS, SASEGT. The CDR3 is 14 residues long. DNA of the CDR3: TGTGCCAGCAGTGATTTTCCGGAAGTCTATGGCTACACCTTC. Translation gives CASSDFPEVYGYTF.

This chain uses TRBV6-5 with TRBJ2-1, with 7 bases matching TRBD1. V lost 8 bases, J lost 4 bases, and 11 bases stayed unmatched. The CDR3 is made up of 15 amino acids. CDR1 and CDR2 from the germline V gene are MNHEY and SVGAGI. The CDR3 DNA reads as TGTGCCAGCCTTGACGACAGGGTCAGGTACAATGAGCAGTTCTTC. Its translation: CASLDDRVRYNEQFF.

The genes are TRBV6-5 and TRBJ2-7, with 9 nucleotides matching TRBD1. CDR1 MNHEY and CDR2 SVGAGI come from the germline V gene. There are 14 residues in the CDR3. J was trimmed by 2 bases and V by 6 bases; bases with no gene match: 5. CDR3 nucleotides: TGTGCCAGCAGCCTGGACAGGGGTACCTACGAGCAGTACTTC. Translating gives CASSLDRGTYEQYF.

CDR3 in DNA: TGTGCCACCAGCGCCCCATCCCGAAACACCATATATTTT. Residues: CATSAPSRNTIYF. This chain connects TRBV15 to TRBJ1-3; D remains ambiguous. Germline V gene data show CDR1 as LNHNV and CDR2 as YYDKDF (reference sequence). The V and J ends lost 5 bases and 5 bases respectively, with 10 bases between them. The CDR3 has 13 residues.

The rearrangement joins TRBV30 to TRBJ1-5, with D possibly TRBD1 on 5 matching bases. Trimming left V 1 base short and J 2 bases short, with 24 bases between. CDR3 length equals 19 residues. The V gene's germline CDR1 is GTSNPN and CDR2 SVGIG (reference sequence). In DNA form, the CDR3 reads TGTGCCTGGAGTGCCGATCTCGGGACCCCTTGGAGTGGCAATCAGCCCCAGCATTTT. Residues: CAWSADLGTPWSGNQPQHF.

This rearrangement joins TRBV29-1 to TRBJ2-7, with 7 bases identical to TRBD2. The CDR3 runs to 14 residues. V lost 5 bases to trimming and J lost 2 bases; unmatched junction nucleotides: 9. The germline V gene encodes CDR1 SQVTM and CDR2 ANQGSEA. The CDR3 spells CSVTPGTIAYEQYF. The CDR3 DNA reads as TGCAGCGTTACTCCCGGGACTATCGCCTACGAGCAGTACTTC.

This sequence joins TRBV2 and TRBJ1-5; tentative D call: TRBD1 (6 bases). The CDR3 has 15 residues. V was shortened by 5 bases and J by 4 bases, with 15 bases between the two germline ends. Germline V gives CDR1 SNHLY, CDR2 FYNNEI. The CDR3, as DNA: TGTGCCAGCAGTCGGGGGCAGGGGTTTAATCAGCCCCAGCATTTT. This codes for CASSRGQGFNQPQHF.

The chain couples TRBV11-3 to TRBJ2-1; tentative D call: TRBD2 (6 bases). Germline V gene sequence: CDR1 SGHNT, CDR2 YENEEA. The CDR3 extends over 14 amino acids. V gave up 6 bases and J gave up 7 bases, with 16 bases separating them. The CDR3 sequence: CASSPAGIGNEQFF. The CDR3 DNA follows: TGTGCCAGCAGTCCCGCGGGGATTGGTAATGAGCAGTTCTTC.

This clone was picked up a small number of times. CDR3 nucleotide sequence: TGTGCCAGCAGCCACAAGAGACAGGGGGGTAATTCACCCCTCCACTTT. It translates to CASSHKRQGGNSPLHF. This sequence joins TRBV7-9 and TRBJ1-6, with 9 bases aligning to TRBD1. The CDR3 has 16 residues. The junction had 8 bases not matched to a gene; V was cut back by 5 bases and J by 6 bases. CDR1 is SEHNR and CDR2 is FQNEAQ in the germline V gene (reference sequence).

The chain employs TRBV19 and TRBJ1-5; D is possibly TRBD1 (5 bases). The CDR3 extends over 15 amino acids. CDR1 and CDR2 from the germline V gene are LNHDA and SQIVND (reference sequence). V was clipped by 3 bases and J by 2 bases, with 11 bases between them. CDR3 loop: CASSIAGNGNQPQHF. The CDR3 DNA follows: TGTGCCAGTAGTATCGCAGGGAATGGCAATCAGCCCCAGCATTTT. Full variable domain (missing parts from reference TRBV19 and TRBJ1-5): DGGITQSPKYLFRKEGQNVTLSCEQNLNHDAMYWYRQDPGQGLRLIYYSQIVNDFQKGDIAEGYSVSREKKESFPLTVTSAQKNPTAFYLCASSIAGNGNQPQHFGDGTRLSIL.